This is a list of T cell receptor beta chains from one sample in a study of blood T cell repertoires in COVID-19. Some clones are missing from TCRdb's copy, which holds only in-frame ones; the method was immunoSEQ multiplex PCR. This sample has approximately 270,000 clones, with 75% to 90% found just once. Input material: peripheral blood. The receptors shown here come from a man aged 45-65 years with acute or convalescent COVID-19. The CDR3 runs from the conserved cysteine through the conserved F or W. The size field is filled for only some rows; it gives once, few, many or a size class.

cdr3_length: 14; clone_size: .; j_call: TRBJ1-5; v_call: TRBV2; cdr3_aa: CASSEWGGAEPQHF
cdr3_length: 13; clone_size: once; j_call: TRBJ2-7; v_call: TRBV6-5; cdr3_aa: CASRRDFAYEQYF
cdr3_length: 13; clone_size: .; j_call: TRBJ2-1; v_call: TRBV27; cdr3_aa: CASSPRDQGEQFF
cdr3_length: 15; clone_size: .; j_call: TRBJ1-5; v_call: TRBV9; cdr3_aa: CASSVGGGRHQPQHF
cdr3_length: 14; clone_size: .; j_call: TRBJ2-2; v_call: TRBV5-1; cdr3_aa: CASSLEGPTGELFF
cdr3_length: 14; clone_size: .; j_call: TRBJ1-1; v_call: TRBV6-1; cdr3_aa: CASSDRARGTEAFF
cdr3_length: 12; clone_size: .; j_call: TRBJ2-5; v_call: TRBV2; cdr3_aa: CASGQVQETQYF
cdr3_length: 15; clone_size: .; j_call: TRBJ2-7; v_call: TRBV7-2; cdr3_aa: CASSFVGGGAYEQYF
cdr3_length: 13; clone_size: once; j_call: TRBJ2-7; v_call: TRBV29-1; cdr3_aa: CSVEVGDSYEQYF
cdr3_length: 14; clone_size: .; j_call: TRBJ2-3; v_call: TRBV18; cdr3_aa: CASSLAGGPDTQYF
cdr3_length: 13; clone_size: .; j_call: TRBJ1-1; v_call: TRBV5-1; cdr3_aa: CASSPGQRRNAFF
cdr3_length: 15; clone_size: .; j_call: TRBJ1-6; v_call: TRBV19; cdr3_aa: CASSPGTGAVSPLHF
cdr3_length: 15; clone_size: .; j_call: TRBJ2-5; v_call: TRBV5-1; cdr3_aa: CASSLESSGEETQYF
cdr3_length: 15; clone_size: .; j_call: TRBJ2-7; v_call: TRBV5-4; cdr3_aa: CASSLGVTSSYEQYF
cdr3_length: 16; clone_size: .; j_call: TRBJ2-7; v_call: TRBV3-1/TRBV3-2; cdr3_aa: CASSQSLFGGSYEQYF
cdr3_length: 15; clone_size: .; j_call: TRBJ1-2; v_call: TRBV2; cdr3_aa: CASSDPRHLRGGYTF
cdr3_length: 17; clone_size: .; j_call: TRBJ2-7; v_call: TRBV15; cdr3_aa: CATSREGTRQGSYEQYF